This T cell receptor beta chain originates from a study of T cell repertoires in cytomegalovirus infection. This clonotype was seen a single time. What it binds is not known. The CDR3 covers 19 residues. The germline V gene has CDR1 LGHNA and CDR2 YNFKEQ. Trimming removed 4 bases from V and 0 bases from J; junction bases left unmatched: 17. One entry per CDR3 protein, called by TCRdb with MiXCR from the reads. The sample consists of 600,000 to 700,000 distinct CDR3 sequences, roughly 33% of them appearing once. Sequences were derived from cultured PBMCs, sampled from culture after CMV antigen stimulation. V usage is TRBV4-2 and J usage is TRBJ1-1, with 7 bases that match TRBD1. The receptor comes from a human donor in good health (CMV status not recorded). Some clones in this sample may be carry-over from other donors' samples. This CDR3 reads CASSRLEGGNRGLNTEAFF. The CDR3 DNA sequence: TGTGCCAGCAGCCGCCTTGAAGGTGGCAACAGGGGCCTGAACACTGAAGCTTTCTTT.